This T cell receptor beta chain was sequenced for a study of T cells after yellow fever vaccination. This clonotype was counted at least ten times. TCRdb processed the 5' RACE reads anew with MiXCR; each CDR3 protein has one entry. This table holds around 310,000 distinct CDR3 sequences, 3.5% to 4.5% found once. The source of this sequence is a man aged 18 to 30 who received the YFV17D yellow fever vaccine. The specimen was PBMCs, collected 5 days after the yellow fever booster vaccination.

CDR3 in DNA: TGCAGCGTTGAAATGTGGGCAGGAGGAAATGAGCAGTTCTTC. Translation gives CSVEMWAGGNEQFF. V usage is TRBV29-1 and J usage is TRBJ2-1; TRBD2 might be the D (5 bases). The germline CDR1 and CDR2 sequences are SQVTM and ANQGSEA. Trimming removed 2 bases from V and 7 bases from J, with 15 bases in between. This CDR3 is built from 14 residues.